This record covers a single T cell receptor beta chain. The data were obtained in a study of blood T cell repertoires in COVID-19. The wider study: From T cells, B-cell-depleted T cells, or PBMCs came the material, which was cDNA or gDNA.

Germline V lookup: CDR1 SGHRS, CDR2 YFSETQ. The CDR3 spans 15 residues. The V end lost 4 bases, the J end lost 2 bases, and 13 bases lay between the germline ends. Method: immunoSEQ multiplex PCR; TCRdb's copy keeps in-frame clones and lacks some. The sample lists approximately 88,000 clones, about 93% occurring once. This receptor was identified in a woman aged 45-65 years in a cohort sampled during active COVID-19. Sequencing input: peripheral blood. This chain uses TRBV5-1 with TRBJ1-3; unclear D gene. The CDR3 here is CASSENTPPGNTIYF. The CDR3 DNA is TGCGCCAGCAGCGAAAACACACCACCTGGAAACACCATATATTTT.